These T cell receptor beta chains were read from a single sample in a study of glioma-infiltrating T cells. TCRdb ran MiXCR on the multiplex PCR reads and lists one entry per CDR3 protein. The sample shows more than 90,000 distinct CDR3 sequences, roughly 40% of them seen only once. Input material: glioma tissue, nonneoplastic brain tissue, or PBMCs (not recorded which). The receptors derive from a human donor with low-grade glioma or glioblastoma, undergoing nonglioma brain surgery, or in good health (not recorded which). Each CDR3 is given with its conserved first and last residue. A D gene is named only where the DNA matches it firmly. Rows give clone size only sometimes, using once, few, many, or a class for an expanded clone.

j_gene | v_gene | d_gene | abundance | CDR3aa | CDR3nt
TRBJ2-1 | TRBV5-1 | TRBD1 | many | CASSLDRGRNEQFF | TGCGCCAGCAGCTTGGACAGGGGGCGTAATGAGCAGTTCTTC
TRBJ2-3 | TRBV5-4 | . | . | CASSSKGTSDTQYF | TGTGCCAGCTCATCGAAGGGGACCTCAGATACGCAGTATTTT
TRBJ2-1 | TRBV27 | TRBD2 | many | CASSPHSRGGGIYNEQFF | TGTGCCAGCAGTCCCCATTCAAGGGGCGGGGGAATTTACAATGAGCAGTTCTTC
TRBJ2-7 | TRBV12-3/TRBV12-4 | TRBD1 | many | CASSPPTGFEQYF | TGTGCCAGCAGTCCGCCGACAGGGTTCGAGCAGTACTTC
TRBJ2-1 | TRBV4-3 | TRBD2 | . | CASSLTREDSNEQFF | TGCGCCAGCAGCCTAACACGGGAGGACTCTAATGAGCAGTTCTTC
TRBJ1-1 | TRBV18 | TRBD1 | . | CASSPPTGPRGAFF | TGTGCCAGCTCACCCCCGACAGGGCCCCGGGGAGCTTTCTTT
TRBJ2-1 | TRBV6-5 | TRBD2 | . | CASSTGLAGSYNEQFF | TGTGCCAGCAGTACTGGACTAGCGGGGTCCTACAATGAGCAGTTCTTC
TRBJ1-1 | TRBV29-1 | . | many | CSVEGRLNTEAFF | TGCAGCGTTGAAGGTAGACTGAACACTGAAGCTTTCTTT
TRBJ2-1 | TRBV7-6 | . | many | CASSFLASSYNEQFF | TGTGCCAGCAGCTTCCTAGCGAGCTCCTACAATGAGCAGTTCTTC
TRBJ1-1 | TRBV11-2 | . | many | CASSLVSNTEAFF | TGTGCCAGCAGCTTAGTGAGTAACACTGAAGCTTTCTTT
TRBJ1-2 | TRBV28 | . | many | CASSYGYGYTF | TGTGCCAGCAGTTACGGCTATGGCTACACCTTC
TRBJ1-2 | TRBV4-2 | . | many | CASSQSRVTNYGYTF | TGTGCCAGCAGCCAGTCTAGGGTAACTAACTATGGCTACACCTTC
TRBJ2-1 | TRBV6-8 | TRBD2 | . | CASKLSGGPRAQFF | TGTGCCAGCAAACTTAGCGGGGGCCCCAGGGCCCAGTTCTTC
TRBJ2-3 | TRBV5-1 | TRBD2 | . | CASSWPPGLAGSTSTDTQYF | TGCGCCAGCAGCTGGCCACCGGGACTAGCGGGGTCTACGAGCACAGATACGCAGTATTTT
TRBJ2-2 | TRBV19 | . | few | CASSIGGGELFF | TGTGCCAGTAGTATCGGCGGTGGGGAGCTGTTTTTT
TRBJ2-3 | TRBV4-1 | TRBD2 | . | CASSRRLAGPRGTDTQYF | TGCGCCAGCAGCCGCAGACTAGCGGGCCCCAGAGGCACAGATACGCAGTATTTT
TRBJ2-1 | TRBV6-1 | . | once | CASNLLGGPVYEQSF | TGTGCCAGCAATTTATTGGGGGGCCCCGTCTATGAGCAGTCCTTC
TRBJ2-1 | TRBV20-1 | TRBD2 | . | CSANSAGNEQFF | TGCAGTGCTAACTCAGCGGGAAATGAGCAGTTCTTC
TRBJ2-1 | TRBV25-1 | TRBD1 | once | CACSDWTGYNEQFF | TGTGCCTGCAGTGATTGGACAGGATACAATGAGCAGTTCTTC
TRBJ2-3 | TRBV6-1 | TRBD2 | . | CASISGLAADTQYF | TGTGCCAGCATTTCAGGACTAGCGGCGGATACGCAGTATTTT
TRBJ2-1 | TRBV12-5 | . | many | CASGLPNLGRDEQFF | TGTGCTAGTGGTTTGCCGAACTTAGGGCGCGATGAGCAGTTCTTC
TRBJ2-5 | TRBV7-6 | . | many | CASREGPDSGGTQYF | TGTGCCAGCAGGGAGGGGCCCGACAGTGGAGGGACCCAGTACTTC
TRBJ2-7 | TRBV12-3/TRBV12-4 | . | . | CASRVGQNGIYEQYF | TGTGCCAGCAGAGTCGGACAGAATGGGATCTACGAGCAGTACTTC
TRBJ2-1 | TRBV19 | TRBD1 | many | CASSKDRASYNEQFF | TGTGCCAGTAGTAAGGACAGGGCGTCCTACAATGAGCAGTTCTTC
TRBJ2-5 | TRBV10-3 | TRBD2 | many | CAATSGGETQYF | TGTGCCGCAACTAGCGGGGGAGAGACCCAGTACTTC
TRBJ2-2 | TRBV28 | . | many | CATSRPLNTGELFF | TGTGCCACCAGCAGGCCTCTAAACACCGGGGAGCTGTTTTTT
TRBJ1-1 | TRBV15 | TRBD1 | many | CATSRETGGPEAFF | TGTGCCACCAGCAGAGAGACAGGGGGACCTGAAGCTTTCTTT
TRBJ2-1 | TRBV20-1 | . | many | CSASGPIDEQFF | TGCAGTGCTTCGGGCCCAATAGATGAGCAGTTCTTC
TRBJ1-2 | TRBV30 | TRBD1 | few | CAWSGQGGYTF | TGTGCCTGGAGTGGACAGGGAGGCTACACCTTC
TRBJ2-3 | TRBV15 | TRBD1 | many | CATRDRGSDTQYF | TGTGCCACCAGGGACAGGGGTTCAGATACGCAGTATTTT